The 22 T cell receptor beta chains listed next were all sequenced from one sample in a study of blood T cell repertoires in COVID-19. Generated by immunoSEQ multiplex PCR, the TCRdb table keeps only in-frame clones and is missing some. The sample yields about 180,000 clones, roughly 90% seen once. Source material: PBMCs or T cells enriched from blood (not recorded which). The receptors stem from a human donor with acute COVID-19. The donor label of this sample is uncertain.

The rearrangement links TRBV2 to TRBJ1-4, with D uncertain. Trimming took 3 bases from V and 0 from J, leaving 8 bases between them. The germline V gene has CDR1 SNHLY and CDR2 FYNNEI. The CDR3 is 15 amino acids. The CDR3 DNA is TGTGCCAGCAGTGAGGGGAGGGCAACTAATGAAAAACTGTTTTTT. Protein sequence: CASSEGRATNEKLFF.

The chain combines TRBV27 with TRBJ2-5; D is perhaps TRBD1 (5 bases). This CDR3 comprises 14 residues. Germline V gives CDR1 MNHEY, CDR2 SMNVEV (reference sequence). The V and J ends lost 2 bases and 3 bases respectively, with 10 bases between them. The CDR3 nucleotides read TGTGCCAGCAGTTTAAATAGGGGAAAAGAGACCCAGTACTTC. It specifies CASSLNRGKETQYF.

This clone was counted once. The CDR3 DNA sequence: TGCGCCAGCAGCCCCGGGGAGACGCGTAACTATGGCTACACCTTC. Amino acid sequence: CASSPGETRNYGYTF. The chain combines TRBV5-1 with TRBJ1-2; D unclear. Germline CDR1 SGHRS, CDR2 YFSETQ. Between the trimmed V and J ends, which lost 4 bases and 1 base, there was a span of 14 bases. CDR3 size: 15 residues.

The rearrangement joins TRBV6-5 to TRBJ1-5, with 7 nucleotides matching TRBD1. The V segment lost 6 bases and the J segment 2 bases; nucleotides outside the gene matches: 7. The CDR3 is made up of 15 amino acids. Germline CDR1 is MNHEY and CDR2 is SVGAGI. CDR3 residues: CASRPGTGGNQPQHF. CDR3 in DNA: TGTGCCAGCAGGCCAGGCACAGGGGGCAATCAGCCCCAGCATTTT.

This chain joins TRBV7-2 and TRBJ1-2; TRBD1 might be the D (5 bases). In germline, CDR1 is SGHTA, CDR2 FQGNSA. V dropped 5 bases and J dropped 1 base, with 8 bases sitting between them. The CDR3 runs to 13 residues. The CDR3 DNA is TGTGCCAGCAGCCCCGGACATAACTATGGCTACACCTTC. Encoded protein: CASSPGHNYGYTF.

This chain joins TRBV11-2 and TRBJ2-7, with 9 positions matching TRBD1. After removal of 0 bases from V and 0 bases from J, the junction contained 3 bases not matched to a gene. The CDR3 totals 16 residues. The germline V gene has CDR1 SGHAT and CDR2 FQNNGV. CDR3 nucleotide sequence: TGTGCCAGCAGCTTAGACCGGACAGGGGTCTCCTACGAGCAGTACTTC. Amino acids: CASSLDRTGVSYEQYF.

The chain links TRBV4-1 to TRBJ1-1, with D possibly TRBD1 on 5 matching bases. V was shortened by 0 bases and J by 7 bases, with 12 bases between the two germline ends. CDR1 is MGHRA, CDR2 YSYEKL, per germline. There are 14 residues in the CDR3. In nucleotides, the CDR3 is TGCGCCAGCAGCCAAGATGGCAAGGGGCTTGAAGCTTTCTTT. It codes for CASSQDGKGLEAFF.

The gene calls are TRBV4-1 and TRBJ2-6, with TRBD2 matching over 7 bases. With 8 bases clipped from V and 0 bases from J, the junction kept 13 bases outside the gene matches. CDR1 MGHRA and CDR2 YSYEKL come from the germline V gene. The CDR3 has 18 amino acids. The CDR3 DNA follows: TGCGCCAGCTTCCGGGGGGTTGGGACTTCCTCTGGGGCCAACGTCCTGACTTTC. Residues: CASFRGVGTSSGANVLTF.

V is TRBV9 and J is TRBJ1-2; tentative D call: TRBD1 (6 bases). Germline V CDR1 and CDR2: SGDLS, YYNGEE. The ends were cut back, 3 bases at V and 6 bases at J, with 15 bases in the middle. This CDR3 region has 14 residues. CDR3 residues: CASSATGSRDGYTF. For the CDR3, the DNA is TGTGCCAGCAGCGCCACAGGGTCGAGGGATGGCTACACCTTC. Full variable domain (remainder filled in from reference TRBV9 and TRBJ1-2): DSGVTQTPKHLITATGQRVTLRCSPRSGDLSVYWYQQSLDQGLQFLIQYYNGEERAKGNILERFSAQQFPDLHSELNLSSLELGDSALYFCASSATGSRDGYTFGSGTRLTVV.

CDR3: CASSATGSLAKNIQYF. CDR3 nucleotides: TGTGCCAGCAGTGCTACAGGGAGCCTAGCCAAAAACATTCAGTACTTC. The chain carries TRBV2 and TRBJ2-4, with D possibly matching TRBD1 (6 bases). V gave up 4 bases and J gave up 0 bases, with 13 bases separating them. The CDR3 sequence is 16 residues long. Germline V gives CDR1 SNHLY, CDR2 FYNNEI.

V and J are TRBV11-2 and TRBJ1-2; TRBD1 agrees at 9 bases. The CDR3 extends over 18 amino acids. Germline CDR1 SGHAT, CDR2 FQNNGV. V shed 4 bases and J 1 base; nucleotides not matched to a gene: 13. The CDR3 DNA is TGTGCCAGCAGCTCTACAAGGACAGGGGCCTTCAATAACTATGGCTACACCTTC. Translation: CASSSTRTGAFNNYGYTF.

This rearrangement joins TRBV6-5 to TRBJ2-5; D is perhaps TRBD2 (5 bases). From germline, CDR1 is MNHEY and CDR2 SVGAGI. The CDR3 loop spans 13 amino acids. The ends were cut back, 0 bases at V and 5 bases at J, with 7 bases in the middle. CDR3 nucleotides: TGTGCCAGCAGTTACTCACGGAGGGAGACCCAGTACTTC. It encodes CASSYSRRETQYF.

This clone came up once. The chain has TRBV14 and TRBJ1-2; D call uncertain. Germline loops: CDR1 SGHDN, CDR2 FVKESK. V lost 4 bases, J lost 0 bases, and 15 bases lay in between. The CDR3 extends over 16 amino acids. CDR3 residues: CASSPLGPGTNYGYTF. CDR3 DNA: TGTGCCAGCAGCCCTCTTGGCCCCGGGACTAACTATGGCTACACCTTC.

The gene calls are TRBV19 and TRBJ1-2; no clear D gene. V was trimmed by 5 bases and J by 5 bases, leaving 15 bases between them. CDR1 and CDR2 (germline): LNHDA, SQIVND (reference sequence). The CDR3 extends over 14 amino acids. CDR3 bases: TGTGCCAGTAGTGGGAGAAGACTCTCTTATGGCTACACCTTC. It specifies CASSGRRLSYGYTF.

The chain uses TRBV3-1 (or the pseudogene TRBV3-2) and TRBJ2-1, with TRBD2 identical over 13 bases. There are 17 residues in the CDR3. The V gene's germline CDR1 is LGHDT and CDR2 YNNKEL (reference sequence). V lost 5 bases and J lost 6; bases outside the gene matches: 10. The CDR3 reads CASSSTSGGANINEQFF. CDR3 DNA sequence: TGTGCCAGCAGCTCTACTAGCGGGGGGGCCAATATCAATGAGCAGTTCTTC.

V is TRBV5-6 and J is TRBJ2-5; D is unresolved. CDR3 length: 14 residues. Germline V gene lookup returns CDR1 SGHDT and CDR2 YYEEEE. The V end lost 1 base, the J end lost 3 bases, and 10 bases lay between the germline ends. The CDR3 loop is CASSLKSPKETQYF. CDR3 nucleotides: TGTGCCAGCAGCTTGAAGAGCCCCAAAGAGACCCAGTACTTC.

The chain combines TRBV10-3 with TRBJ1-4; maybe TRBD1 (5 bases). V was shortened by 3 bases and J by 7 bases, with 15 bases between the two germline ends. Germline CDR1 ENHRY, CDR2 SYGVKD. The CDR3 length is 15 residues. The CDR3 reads CAISDRVQAAEKLFF. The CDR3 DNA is TGTGCCATCAGTGACAGGGTCCAGGCGGCTGAAAAACTGTTTTTT.

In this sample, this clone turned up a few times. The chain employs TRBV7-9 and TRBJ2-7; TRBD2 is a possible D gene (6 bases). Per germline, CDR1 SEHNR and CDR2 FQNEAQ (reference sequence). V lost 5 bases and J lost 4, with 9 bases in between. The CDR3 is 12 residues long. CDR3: CASSPGTYEQYF. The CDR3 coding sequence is TGTGCCAGCAGCCCCGGGACTTACGAGCAGTACTTC.

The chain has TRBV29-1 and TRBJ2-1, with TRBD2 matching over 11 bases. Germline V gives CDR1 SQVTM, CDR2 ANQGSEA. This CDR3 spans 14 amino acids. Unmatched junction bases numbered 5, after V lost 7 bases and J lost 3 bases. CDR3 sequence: CSGKLAGVYNEQFF. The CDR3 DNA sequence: TGCAGCGGAAAACTAGCGGGGGTCTACAATGAGCAGTTCTTC.

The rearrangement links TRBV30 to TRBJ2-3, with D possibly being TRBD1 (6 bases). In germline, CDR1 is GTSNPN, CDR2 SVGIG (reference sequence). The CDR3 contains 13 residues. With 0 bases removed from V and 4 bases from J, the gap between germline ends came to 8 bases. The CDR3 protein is CAWSVKGADTQYF. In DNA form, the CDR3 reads TGTGCCTGGAGTGTAAAGGGGGCAGATACGCAGTATTTT.

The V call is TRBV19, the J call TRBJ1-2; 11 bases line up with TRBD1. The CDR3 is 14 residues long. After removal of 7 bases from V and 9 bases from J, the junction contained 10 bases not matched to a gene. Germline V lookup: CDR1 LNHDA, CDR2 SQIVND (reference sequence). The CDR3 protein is CASIPGTGGVSYTF. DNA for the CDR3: TGTGCCAGTATCCCCGGGACAGGGGGAGTCAGCTACACCTTC.

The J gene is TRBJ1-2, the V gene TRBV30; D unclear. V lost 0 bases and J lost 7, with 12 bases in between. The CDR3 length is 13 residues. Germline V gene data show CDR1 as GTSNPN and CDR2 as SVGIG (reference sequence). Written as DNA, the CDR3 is TGTGCCTGGAGTGTCGGCGGTTTTTCTGGCTACACCTTC. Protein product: CAWSVGGFSGYTF.